Each of the 11 T cell receptor beta chains below was sequenced from the same sample in a study of T cell repertoires in cytomegalovirus infection. Via MiXCR, TCRdb re-called the reads, giving one row per CDR3 protein. Of around 70,000 distinct CDR3 sequences listed, 28% are singletons. No antigen has been assigned to these receptors. The material sequenced was CD8+ T cells from cultured PBMCs, taken from culture after CMV antigen stimulation. These TCRs come from a human donor in good health (CMV status not recorded). Some clones in this sample may be carry-over from other donors' samples.

This clonotype has only a few counts. The chain combines TRBV12-3 or TRBV12-4 with TRBJ2-7; D gene uncertain. This CDR3 is 15 amino acids long. Trimming took 5 bases from V and 0 from J, leaving 14 bases between them. The CDR3 nucleotides are TGTGCCAGCAGTCCTACGGGTGGGGTCTCCTACGAGCAGTACTTC. Translation gives CASSPTGGVSYEQYF.

This clonotype was counted many times. The CDR3 loop is CASSLSVRGQGGNQPQHF. The CDR3, as DNA: TGTGCCAGCAGCTTATCAGTCAGGGGGCAGGGGGGGAATCAGCCCCAGCATTTT. The chain links TRBV7-2 to TRBJ1-5, with 8 bases identical to TRBD1. V gave up 2 bases and J gave up 4 bases; unmatched junction bases: 13. The germline V gene has CDR1 SGHTA and CDR2 FQGNSA. The CDR3 is 18 residues long.

A note on this clonotype: Because it lacks the conserved phenylalanine or tryptophan at the end, this CDR3 is likely a read error. CDR3 in amino acids: CARPPSSSYEQYY. The CDR3, as DNA: TGTGCCAGACCCCCGTCCAGTTCCTACGAGCAGTACTAC. V gene TRBV27 combines with J gene TRBJ2-7, with D hard to call. V was clipped by 9 bases and J by 1 base, with 13 bases between them. This CDR3 has 13 residues. Looked up from germline, CDR1 is MNHEY and CDR2 is SMNVEV (reference sequence).

The rearrangement uses TRBV4-3 and TRBJ2-7; 7 nucleotides align to TRBD1. CDR1 LGHNA and CDR2 YSLEER come from the germline V gene. The J segment lost 5 bases and the V segment lost 4 bases, leaving 8 bases of the junction unmatched. This CDR3 comprises 14 residues. The CDR3 sequence: CASSLRQGWNEQYF. The DNA of the CDR3 is TGCGCCAGCAGCCTACGACAGGGCTGGAACGAGCAGTACTTC.

About this clonotype itself: This clone may be a read error of a much larger clone one base away. V is TRBV27 and J is TRBJ1-5; 7 bases are shared with TRBD1. The CDR3 is 15 residues long. Germline values: CDR1 MNHEY, CDR2 SMNVEV (reference sequence). Unmatched junction bases numbered 9, after V lost 10 bases and J lost 0 bases. The CDR3 DNA sequence: TGTGCCAACAGCCCCGGGACAGCTAGCAATCAGCCCCAGCATTTT. It translates to CANSPGTASNQPQHF.

The rearrangement links TRBV7-6 to TRBJ2-7; maybe TRBD2 (6 bases). The CDR3 covers 16 residues. Germline V gives CDR1 SGHVS, CDR2 FNYEAQ. Trimming cost V 1 base and J 2 bases, with 15 bases left between them. The CDR3 DNA follows: TGTGCCAGCAGCTTAGGGGCGGGACGTTTGGCCTACGAGCAGTACTTC. Translating it yields CASSLGAGRLAYEQYF.

This clonotype was counted only a few times. The chain carries TRBV5-1 and TRBJ1-1; D is perhaps TRBD1 (6 bases). Between the trimmed V and J ends, which lost 0 bases and 3 bases, there was a span of 12 bases. The CDR3 contains 15 residues. Looked up from germline, CDR1 is SGHRS and CDR2 is YFSETQ. CDR3 DNA sequence: TGCGCCAGCAGCTTGGCCGAGGGGGGAGACACTGAAGCTTTCTTT. It yields the protein CASSLAEGGDTEAFF.

This clonotype was recorded a few times. V usage is TRBV5-1 and J usage is TRBJ2-5; maybe TRBD2 (5 bases). The CDR3 is 11 residues long. The V end was cut by 2 bases, the J end by 7 bases, with 6 bases between. Germline lookup yields CDR1 SGHRS and CDR2 YFSETQ. The CDR3 loop is CASSFGGTQYF. The CDR3 DNA is TGCGCCAGCAGCTTTGGAGGGACCCAGTACTTC.

The CDR3 region has the DNA TGTGCCGTATCCGGGACAGGGGACATCACCGCACATTTT. It codes for CAVSGTGDITAHF. This rearrangement joins TRBV12-3 or TRBV12-4 to TRBJ1-5, with 10 nucleotides matching TRBD1. J was trimmed by 16 bases and V by 11 bases; bases with no gene match: 17. CDR3 length: 13 amino acids.

This clonotype has only a few counts. The gene calls are TRBV18 and TRBJ2-7, with 8 positions matching TRBD1. V lost 3 bases and J lost 1; bases outside the gene matches: 8. Germline CDR1 KGHSH, CDR2 LQKENI. There are 16 residues in the CDR3. The CDR3 DNA follows: TGTGCCAGCTCACCCCGACCGGGACAGGTATCCTACGAGCAGTACTTC. Translation gives CASSPRPGQVSYEQYF. Complete variable domain (other parts from reference TRBV18 and TRBJ2-7): NAGVMQNPRHLVRRRGQEARLRCSPMKGHSHVYWYRQLPEEGLKFMVYLQKENIIDESGMPKERFSAEFPKEGPSILRIQQVVRGDSAAYFCASSPRPGQVSYEQYFGPGTRLTVT.

The V and J genes are TRBV3-1 and TRBJ1-4; 9 nucleotides agree with TRBD1. The germline V gene has CDR1 LGHDT and CDR2 YNNKEL (reference sequence). The trim removed 8 bases at V and 7 bases at J, leaving 2 bases unmatched. The CDR3 contains 12 residues. The DNA for the CDR3 is TGTGCCAGCGGACAGGGGTTTGAAAAACTGTTTTTT. It yields the protein CASGQGFEKLFF. Complete variable domain (other parts from reference TRBV3-1 and TRBJ1-4): DTAVSQTPKYLVTQMGNDKSIKCEQNLGHDTMYWYKQDSKKFLKIMFSYNNKELIINETVPNRFSPKSPDKAHLNLHINSLELGDSAVYFCASGQGFEKLFFGSGTQLSVL.